This is a list of T cell receptor beta chains from one sample in a study of T cell responses to AZD1222 COVID-19 vaccine. Only in-frame clones appear in the TCRdb table, and some are missing; sequencing was by immunoSEQ multiplex PCR. Among 150,000 to 200,000 clones listed, 90% were seen once. The source was peripheral blood, collected 28 days after the second AZD1222 dose. Source of these receptors: an adult who received the AZD1222 COVID-19 vaccine. CDR3s include the opening cysteine and the closing phenylalanine or tryptophan. Fields, in order: J gene, D gene, clone size, V gene, CDR3 DNA, CDR3 protein. A D gene is named only where the DNA matches it firmly. Some rows mark clone size as missing; the rest say once, few, many or name a class of expanded clone.

J gene: TRBJ1-6
D gene: -
clone size: -
V gene: TRBV14
CDR3 DNA: TGTGCCAGCAGCCAAGATTCCCCGGCCATCGGTTATAGCTCCTATAATTCACCCCTCCACTTT
CDR3 protein: CASSQDSPAIGYSSYNSPLHF

J gene: TRBJ1-2
D gene: -
clone size: -
V gene: TRBV30
CDR3 DNA: TGTGCCTGGATTTTAAGCCAGACTGTACCCTATGGCTACACCTTC
CDR3 protein: CAWILSQTVPYGYTF

J gene: TRBJ2-1
D gene: -
clone size: -
V gene: TRBV18
CDR3 DNA: TGTGCCAGCTCACCCTCAACAGCCTACAATGAGCAGTTCTTC
CDR3 protein: CASSPSTAYNEQFF

J gene: TRBJ2-7
D gene: -
clone size: once
V gene: TRBV5-8
CDR3 DNA: TGTGCCAGCAGCCTCCCCTCCGAGCAGTACTTC
CDR3 protein: CASSLPSEQYF

J gene: TRBJ2-5
D gene: TRBD2
clone size: -
V gene: TRBV11-3
CDR3 DNA: TGTGCCAGCAGCTTAGGAGGGTCTAGCGGAACCCGAAGGGAGACCCAGTACTTC
CDR3 protein: CASSLGGSSGTRRETQYF

J gene: TRBJ1-2
D gene: -
clone size: -
V gene: TRBV29-1
CDR3 DNA: TGCAGCGGGTACAGTTCAAACTATGGCTACACCTTC
CDR3 protein: CSGYSSNYGYTF

J gene: TRBJ2-2
D gene: -
clone size: -
V gene: TRBV6-1
CDR3 DNA: TGTGCCAGCAGTGAACACAACACCGGGGAGCTGTTTTTT
CDR3 protein: CASSEHNTGELFF

J gene: TRBJ2-1
D gene: -
clone size: few
V gene: TRBV21-1
CDR3 DNA: TGTGCCAGCAGTCCAGGGGCTGGAGAGTGCTCCTACAATGAGCAGTTCTTC
CDR3 protein: CASSPGAGECSYNEQFF

J gene: TRBJ2-7
D gene: TRBD2
clone size: -
V gene: TRBV6-5
CDR3 DNA: TGTGCCAGCAGTTATCCGGGACTAGCGGGGAGTTACGAGCAGTACTTC
CDR3 protein: CASSYPGLAGSYEQYF

J gene: TRBJ1-4
D gene: -
clone size: -
V gene: TRBV14
CDR3 DNA: TGTGCCAGCAGCCAAGAAAGTTGGAAGCGAGAAAAACTGTTTTTT
CDR3 protein: CASSQESWKREKLFF

J gene: TRBJ2-1
D gene: TRBD2
clone size: -
V gene: TRBV3-1/TRBV3-2
CDR3 DNA: TGTGCCAGCAGCCACCGTAGCGGGGCCACCTACAATGAGCAGTTCTTC
CDR3 protein: CASSHRSGATYNEQFF

J gene: TRBJ2-1
D gene: TRBD1
clone size: once
V gene: TRBV19
CDR3 DNA: TGTGCCAGTAGCAATGACACCGGGACAGGTTACAATGAGCAGTTCTTC
CDR3 protein: CASSNDTGTGYNEQFF

J gene: TRBJ2-3
D gene: -
clone size: -
V gene: TRBV27
CDR3 DNA: TGTGCCAGCAGTTCCCCCGTGCGGGGAGGCACAGATACGCAGTATTTT
CDR3 protein: CASSSPVRGGTDTQYF

J gene: TRBJ2-4
D gene: -
clone size: -
V gene: TRBV19
CDR3 DNA: TGTGCCAGTAGTCCTTCTCGTGGAGCCAAAAACATTCAGTACTTC
CDR3 protein: CASSPSRGAKNIQYF

J gene: TRBJ2-2
D gene: TRBD2
clone size: few
V gene: TRBV7-9
CDR3 DNA: TGTGCCAGCAGCGCCGCCGGACTAGCGGAAAACACCGGGGAGCTGTTTTTT
CDR3 protein: CASSAAGLAENTGELFF

J gene: TRBJ2-7
D gene: -
clone size: few
V gene: TRBV7-2
CDR3 DNA: TGTGCCAGCAGCTTACAGGCAGGGATGCACTACGAGCAGTACTTC
CDR3 protein: CASSLQAGMHYEQYF